The T cell receptor beta chain described here comes from a study of CXCR3-negative and CXCR3-positive naive CD8 T cells. Study-level information: There were 120 million to 150 million TRB reads altogether, and each library had about 1.5 +/- 0.3 million of them.

Through 5' RACE with UMI labels, the TRB cDNA libraries were prepared. From the 5' RACE reads, TCRdb lists one entry per CDR3 protein and no DNA. In total, the table holds 45,000 to 70,000 distinct CDR3 sequences. This CDR3 spans 13 amino acids. Germline CDR1 and CDR2: SGHVS and FQNEAQ. The sorter processed each CD8+ T cell subset in triplicate at about 320,000 cells apiece. The chain combines TRBV7-8 with TRBJ2-1; the D gene TCRdb calls, TRBD2, cannot be checked with no DNA. The sequence was obtained from a human donor in good health. Some clones in this sample may be carry-over from other donors' samples. The sequenced material came from memory CD8+ T cells from blood. The CDR3: CASYSGGGNEQFF.